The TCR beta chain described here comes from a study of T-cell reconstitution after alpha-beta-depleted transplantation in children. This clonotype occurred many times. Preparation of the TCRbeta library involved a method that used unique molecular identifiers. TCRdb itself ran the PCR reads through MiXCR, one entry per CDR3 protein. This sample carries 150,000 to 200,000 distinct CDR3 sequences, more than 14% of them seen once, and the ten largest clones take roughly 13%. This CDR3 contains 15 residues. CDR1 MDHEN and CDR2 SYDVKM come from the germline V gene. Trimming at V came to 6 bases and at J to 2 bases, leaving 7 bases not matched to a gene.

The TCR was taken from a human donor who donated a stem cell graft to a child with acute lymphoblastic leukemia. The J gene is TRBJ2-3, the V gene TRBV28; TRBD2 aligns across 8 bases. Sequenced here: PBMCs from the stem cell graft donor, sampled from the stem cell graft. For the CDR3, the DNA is TGTGCCAGCAGCCCACTAGCGGAACTCACAGATACGCAGTATTTT. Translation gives CASSPLAELTDTQYF. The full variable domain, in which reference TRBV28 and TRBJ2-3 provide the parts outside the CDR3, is DVKVTQSSRYLVKRTGEKVFLECVQDMDHENMFWYRQDPGLGLRLIYFSYDVKMKEKGDIPEGYSVSREKKERFSLILESASTNQTSMYLCASSPLAELTDTQYFGPGTRLTVL.